Below are 22 T cell receptor beta chains sequenced from a single sample in a study of T cell responses to AZD1222 COVID-19 vaccine. Here immunoSEQ multiplex PCR was the method, and the copy in TCRdb shows in-frame clones only, minus some. The data show over 130,000 clones, around nine tenths seen once. The sequences come from peripheral blood, collected on day 0 of AZD1222 vaccination. The source of these receptors is an adult in good health.

The rearrangement joins TRBV5-1 to TRBJ1-3; D not certain. Germline lookup yields CDR1 SGHRS and CDR2 YFSETQ. CDR3 length: 16 residues. Trimming removed 0 bases at V and 12 bases at J, with 22 bases between. CDR3: CASSLGPSDTGILIYF. DNA of the CDR3: TGCGCCAGCAGCTTGGGACCCTCTGACACCGGCATACTCATATATTTT.

The CDR3 here is CASSATIRGSSGNTIYF. CDR3 bases: TGTGCCAGCAGCGCCACGATCAGGGGGAGCTCTGGAAACACCATATATTTT. The chain combines TRBV7-9 with TRBJ1-3, with TRBD1 matching over 7 bases. J lost 0 bases, V lost 5 bases, and 10 bases had no gene match. Germline CDR1 is SEHNR and CDR2 is FQNEAQ (reference sequence). The CDR3 is 17 amino acids.

The chain joins TRBV7-9 to TRBJ2-1; perhaps TRBD2 as D (5 bases). V lost 5 bases and J 3 bases, leaving 11 bases between the germline ends. Germline V gene sequence: CDR1 SEHNR, CDR2 FQNEAQ (reference sequence). The CDR3 is 14 amino acids. The CDR3 protein is CASSPEGYYNEQFF. The CDR3 region has the DNA TGTGCCAGCAGCCCCGAGGGATACTACAATGAGCAGTTCTTC.

The genes are TRBV5-1 and TRBJ2-7, with D possibly TRBD1 on 6 matching bases. The CDR3 totals 15 residues. Germline CDR1 is SGHRS and CDR2 is YFSETQ. V was shortened by 4 bases and J by 0 bases, with 14 bases between the two germline ends. The CDR3 sequence is CASSENTGHSYEQYF. In DNA, the CDR3 is TGCGCCAGCAGCGAGAACACGGGACACTCCTACGAGCAGTACTTC.

The V gene is TRBV29-1, the J gene TRBJ1-4, with TRBD1 as a possible D gene (6 bases). CDR3 length equals 15 residues. Per the germline V gene, CDR1 is SQVTM and CDR2 is ANQGSEA. The V and J ends lost 6 bases and 3 bases respectively, with 17 bases between them. The CDR3: CSVGGSDRANEKLFF. The CDR3 region has the DNA TGCAGCGTCGGGGGGTCGGACAGAGCTAATGAAAAACTGTTTTTT.

This clone was detected a few times. The chain uses TRBV5-4 and TRBJ2-7; 10 bases line up with TRBD1. Germline V lookup: CDR1 SGHNT, CDR2 YYREEE (reference sequence). The CDR3 extends over 14 amino acids. The V gene end was trimmed by 4 bases and the J gene end by 6 bases; junction bases not matched to a gene: 7. The CDR3 sequence is CASSAGTGEGEQYF. CDR3 DNA sequence: TGTGCCAGCAGCGCCGGGACAGGGGAGGGCGAGCAGTACTTC.

The chain has TRBV29-1 and TRBJ1-2, with D unclear. The V end was cut by 4 bases, the J end by 3 bases, with 9 bases between. Germline V CDR1 and CDR2: SQVTM, ANQGSEA. The CDR3 is 12 residues long. CDR3 sequence reads: CSVVTADYGYTF. The CDR3 DNA reads TGCAGCGTTGTAACCGCGGACTATGGCTACACCTTC.

The chain has TRBV7-9 and TRBJ1-4, with D perhaps TRBD1 (6 bases). Germline assignment: CDR1 SEHNR and CDR2 FQNEAQ (reference sequence). The CDR3 is 13 residues long. Trimming stripped 5 bases from V and 8 bases from J, with 12 bases between. CDR3 in amino acids: CASSPDSMEKLFF. The CDR3 coding sequence is TGTGCCAGCAGCCCGGACAGTATGGAAAAACTGTTTTTT.

The genes are TRBV5-1 and TRBJ2-7; no clear D. Trimming removed 7 bases from V and 3 bases from J, with 41 bases in between. The length of the CDR3 is 22 residues. CDR1 and CDR2 (germline): SGHRS, YFSETQ. The DNA of the CDR3 is TGCGCCAGCTCCCTGGGCCTGAGTGTGCGGTCAGGCACTGGTCGGATATACTACGAGCAGTACTTC. Protein sequence: CASSLGLSVRSGTGRIYYEQYF. The variable domain in full, completed from reference TRBV5-1 and TRBJ2-7, reads KAGVTQTPRYLIKTRGQQVTLSCSPISGHRSVSWYQQTPGQGLQFLFEYFSETQRNKGNFPGRFSGRQFSNSRSEMNVSTLELGDSALYLCASSLGLSVRSGTGRIYYEQYFGPGTRLTVT.

This clone was seen a handful of times. V gene TRBV19 combines with J gene TRBJ2-7; D possibly corresponds to TRBD2 (7 bases). Germline-derived CDR1 and CDR2 are LNHDA and SQIVND (reference sequence). Trimming removed 7 bases at V and 3 bases at J, with 22 bases between. The CDR3 runs 16 residues. The CDR3 DNA sequence: TGTGCCAGTACCCCCGGCGGGGGCTACCCGGACTACGAGCAGTACTTC. As protein: CASTPGGGYPDYEQYF.

Of note for this clone: At the DNA level, this CDR3 is encoded by other sequences in the same sample as well. The V call is TRBV3-1 (or the pseudogene TRBV3-2), the J call TRBJ2-6, with TRBD2 as a possible D gene (5 bases). Germline V gene data show CDR1 as LGHDT and CDR2 as YNNKEL (reference sequence). Trimming stripped 1 base from V and 0 bases from J, with 13 bases between. The CDR3 covers 18 residues. The CDR3 nucleotides are TGTGCCAGCAGCCAAGGGGCGGGTTCGCACTCTGGGGCCAACGTCCTGACTTTC. It encodes CASSQGAGSHSGANVLTF.

This chain joins TRBV11-2 and TRBJ2-3, with D perhaps TRBD1 (6 bases). V shed 5 bases and J shed 2 bases, with 11 bases lying between them. This CDR3 has 14 amino acids. Germline values: CDR1 SGHAT, CDR2 FQNNGV. DNA of the CDR3: TGTGCCAGCAGCAGGAGACAGGCCACAGATACGCAGTATTTT. Protein: CASSRRQATDTQYF.

The chain employs TRBV28 and TRBJ1-5; no definite D call. The CDR3 sequence is 14 residues long. V was clipped by 6 bases and J by 0 bases, with 9 bases between them. Germline V gene sequence: CDR1 MDHEN, CDR2 SYDVKM. The CDR3 here is CASRTEVSNQPQHF. The CDR3 nucleotides are TGTGCCAGCAGAACAGAAGTTAGCAATCAGCCCCAGCATTTT.

The V call is TRBV7-9, the J call TRBJ2-3, with 8 bases that match TRBD2. This CDR3 is built from 14 residues. Germline V lookup: CDR1 SEHNR, CDR2 FQNEAQ (reference sequence). The V segment lost 6 bases and the J segment 6 bases; nucleotides outside the gene matches: 8. CDR3 in DNA: TGTGCCAGCAGAGGCGGCGGGGGGAGGGATACGCAGTATTTT. It translates to CASRGGGGRDTQYF.

The rearrangement links TRBV7-2 to TRBJ2-7, with 9 bases fitting TRBD1. The length of the CDR3 is 14 residues. J lost 6 bases, V lost 0 bases, and 3 bases had no gene match. CDR1 SGHTA and CDR2 FQGNSA come from the germline V gene. The CDR3, as DNA: TGTGCCAGCAGCTTAGCTGGGACAGGGAGCGAGCAGTACTTC. It translates to CASSLAGTGSEQYF. Together with reference TRBV7-2 and TRBJ2-7, the CDR3 gives the full variable domain: GAGVSQSPSNKVTEKGKDVELRCDPISGHTALYWYRQSLGQGLEFLIYFQGNSAPDKSGLPSDRFSAERTGGSVSTLTIQRTQQEDSAVYLCASSLAGTGSEQYFGPGTRLTVT.

The chain couples TRBV10-2 to TRBJ2-4; D unresolved. The CDR3 spans 16 residues. Trimming removed 4 bases from V and 0 bases from J, with 13 bases in between. Looked up from germline, CDR1 is WSHSY and CDR2 is SAAADI. CDR3 sequence (DNA): TGCGCCAGCAGTGGCATGGTGCAACTAGCCAAAAACATTCAGTACTTC. Its protein is CASSGMVQLAKNIQYF.

CDR3 amino acids: CARSADRVMNTEAFF. DNA of the CDR3: TGTGCCAGAAGCGCTGACAGAGTTATGAACACTGAAGCTTTCTTT. This chain uses TRBV7-5 with TRBJ1-1; the table's D call, TRBD1, was not checked against the DNA. TRBV7-5 is labeled a pseudogene. This CDR3 contains 15 residues.

V and J are TRBV5-1 and TRBJ1-6; 8 bases align to TRBD1. The CDR3 has 13 residues. Germline CDR1 reads SGHRS; CDR2 reads YFSETQ. J gave up 9 bases and V 7 bases, and 6 bases lay outside the gene matches. CDR3 bases: TGCGCCAGCGCAGGGGGCTCGGGTTCACCCCTCCACTTT. The encoded protein is CASAGGSGSPLHF.

This clone was detected a few times. The chain is built from TRBV3-1 (or the pseudogene TRBV3-2) and TRBJ2-3; 8 nucleotides align to TRBD1. The germline V gene has CDR1 LGHDT and CDR2 YNNKEL (reference sequence). There are 16 residues in the CDR3. V trimming: 4 bases; J trimming: 6 bases; junction bases outside the gene matches: 12. CDR3 nucleotides: TGTGCCAGCAGCCGAACGGACAGGGCGCTTTGGGATACGCAGTATTTT. Translated, it gives CASSRTDRALWDTQYF.

V gene TRBV5-6 combines with J gene TRBJ2-7; 7 bases align to TRBD1. The CDR3 length is 15 residues. J gave up 4 bases and V 1 base, and 8 bases lay outside the gene matches. Germline V gene lookup returns CDR1 SGHDT and CDR2 YYEEEE. The CDR3 DNA is TGTGCCAGCAGCTTGAGCGACAGGGCCGCGTACGAGCAGTACTTC. Protein sequence: CASSLSDRAAYEQYF.

The chain is built from TRBV27 and TRBJ1-6; D gene uncertain. CDR1 MNHEY and CDR2 SMNVEV come from the germline V gene (reference sequence). V was trimmed by 6 bases and J by 9 bases, leaving 15 bases between them. This CDR3 region has 14 residues. As DNA, the CDR3 is TGTGCCAGCAGCATTTCGGGGATCGGTTCACCCCTCCACTTT. Its protein product is CASSISGIGSPLHF.

The chain has TRBV5-6 and TRBJ1-2, with a possible D match to TRBD1 (6 bases). The CDR3 totals 14 residues. Trimming left V 0 bases short and J 8 bases short, with 14 bases between. From germline, CDR1 is SGHDT and CDR2 YYEEEE. CDR3 sequence: CASSLAHRAEGYTF. In DNA form, the CDR3 reads TGTGCCAGCAGCTTGGCCCACAGGGCGGAGGGCTACACCTTC.